Each of the 27 T cell receptor beta chains below was sequenced from the same sample in a study of shared clonotypes between healthy human individuals. The table came from immunoSEQ multiplex PCR; TCRdb's copy has only in-frame clones and leaves some out. This sample has millions of clones; 90% to 95% occur once, and the top ten carry about 0.37%. Sample: naive CD4+ T cells from PBMCs. The subset: CD45RA+ positively selected. The receptors here all came from a man between 18 and 29 years old in good health. Some clones in this sample may be carry-over from other donors' samples.

The chain links TRBV14 to TRBJ1-1; possible D gene TRBD1, 5 bases. Deletions cut 3 bases from V and 4 bases from J, with 15 bases between. This CDR3 comprises 15 residues. Germline CDR1 is SGHDN and CDR2 is FVKESK. The chain's CDR3 is CASSQRQGQFTEAFF. CDR3 coding DNA: TGTGCCAGCAGCCAGAGGCAGGGCCAATTCACTGAAGCTTTCTTT.

The rearrangement joins TRBV7-9 to TRBJ1-4; weak D call: TRBD1 (5 bases). Trimming removed 5 bases from V and 1 base from J, with 17 bases in between. This CDR3 has 17 amino acids. In germline, CDR1 is SEHNR, CDR2 FQNEAQ (reference sequence). CDR3 sequence reads: CASSPLYETVTNEKLFF. CDR3 nucleotide sequence: TGTGCCAGCAGCCCCCTTTATGAGACAGTAACTAATGAAAAACTGTTTTTT.

V and J are TRBV5-1 and TRBJ2-6; D unclear. Germline values: CDR1 SGHRS, CDR2 YFSETQ. The CDR3 is 17 amino acids. The V end was cut by 1 base, the J end by 2 bases, with 13 bases between. This chain's CDR3 is CASSLFLAGPGANVLTF. For the CDR3, the DNA is TGCGCCAGCAGCTTGTTTTTGGCCGGGCCTGGGGCCAACGTCCTGACTTTC.

This chain connects TRBV2 to TRBJ2-5; D tentatively fits TRBD1 or TRBD2 (6 bases each). Germline lookup yields CDR1 SNHLY and CDR2 FYNNEI. V lost 10 bases and J 2 bases, leaving 17 bases between the germline ends. The CDR3 has 14 residues. The CDR3 is CAKQAGGRQETQYF. For the CDR3, the DNA is TGTGCCAAACAGGCCGGGGGCCGACAAGAGACCCAGTACTTC.

The V and J genes are TRBV5-4 and TRBJ2-5; D is perhaps TRBD1 (7 bases). Germline values: CDR1 SGHNT, CDR2 YYREEE (reference sequence). V was cut by 5 bases and J by 1 base, with 15 bases left in between. CDR3 size: 15 residues. The CDR3 region is CASSIAGGPQETQYF. The DNA of the CDR3 is TGTGCCAGCAGTATCGCAGGGGGGCCCCAAGAGACCCAGTACTTC.

This chain uses TRBV7-2 with TRBJ2-7; 11 bases line up with TRBD1. With 4 bases clipped from V and 4 bases from J, the junction kept 6 bases outside the gene matches. Germline V gene lookup returns CDR1 SGHTA and CDR2 FQGNSA. CDR3 size: 15 residues. The CDR3 protein is CASSYTGTGGYEQYF. The CDR3 DNA is TGTGCCAGCAGCTATACCGGGACAGGGGGGTACGAGCAGTACTTC.

The chain links TRBV5-6 to TRBJ1-5; TRBD1 agrees at 7 bases. Germline CDR1 SGHDT, CDR2 YYEEEE. The CDR3 has 15 residues. J gave up 4 bases and V 4 bases, and 8 bases lay outside the gene matches. CDR3 DNA: TGTGCCAGCAGCCAAAGACAGGGTGGGAATCAGCCCCAGCATTTT. This gives the protein CASSQRQGGNQPQHF.

V and J are TRBV28 and TRBJ2-1; 7 bases are shared with TRBD2. The V gene's germline CDR1 is MDHEN and CDR2 SYDVKM. V was clipped by 7 bases and J by 2 bases; unmatched bases: 2. The length of the CDR3 is 13 residues. CDR3 residues: CASTREPYNEQFF. DNA of the CDR3: TGTGCCAGCACGCGGGAGCCCTACAATGAGCAGTTCTTC.

This chain connects TRBV5-5 to TRBJ1-1; D is possibly TRBD1 (5 bases). The CDR3 is made up of 13 amino acids. Between the trimmed V and J ends, which lost 3 bases and 3 bases, there was a span of 9 bases. Germline V CDR1 and CDR2: SGHKS, YYEKEE (reference sequence). CDR3 DNA sequence: TGTGCCAGCAGCTATGTGGGGGACACTGAAGCTTTCTTT. Encoded protein: CASSYVGDTEAFF.

In the case of this clone: The same CDR3 can be traced to other DNA sequences in this sample. The gene calls are TRBV28 and TRBJ2-7; D not certain. The CDR3 has 12 residues. The germline gives CDR1 MDHEN, CDR2 SYDVKM. Trimming shortened V by 4 bases and J by 3 bases, and 7 bases separated the two germline ends. The CDR3 DNA reads as TGTGCCAGCAGTTCCGGGTTCTACGAGCAGTACTTC. The encoded protein is CASSSGFYEQYF.

The chain couples TRBV5-1 to TRBJ2-7, with 12 bases lining up with TRBD2. The germline gives CDR1 SGHRS, CDR2 YFSETQ. V shed 4 bases, J shed 7 bases, and the junction held 6 bases outside the gene matches. The CDR3 runs to 14 residues. CDR3 region: CASSDGTSGSEQYF. The CDR3 DNA follows: TGCGCCAGCAGCGACGGGACTAGCGGGTCAGAGCAGTACTTC.

CDR3 loop: CSAAVGKGYTF. CDR3 sequence (DNA): TGCAGTGCTGCGGTGGGGAAGGGCTACACCTTC. J is TRBJ1-2 and V is TRBV20-1, with no clear D. V lost 5 bases to trimming and J lost 8 bases, with 12 bases between them. CDR1 and CDR2 (germline): DFQATT, SNEGSKA (reference sequence). The length of the CDR3 is 11 residues.

This chain uses TRBV7-8 with TRBJ2-7; D remains unclear. The CDR3 loop spans 11 amino acids. With 5 bases removed from V and 4 bases from J, the gap between germline ends came to 6 bases. Germline V gene lookup returns CDR1 SGHVS and CDR2 FQNEAQ. CDR3: CASSPRYEQYF. The DNA of the CDR3 is TGTGCCAGCAGCCCCCGGTACGAGCAGTACTTC.

The rearrangement uses TRBV9 and TRBJ2-2; either TRBD1 or TRBD2 may fit D (6 bases each). CDR3 length: 15 residues. Germline V CDR1 and CDR2: SGDLS, YYNGEE. V gave up 0 bases and J gave up 4 bases, with 10 bases separating them. CDR3 loop: CASSVAGAFTGELFF. The CDR3 nucleotides are TGTGCCAGCAGCGTAGCGGGGGCCTTCACCGGGGAGCTGTTTTTT.

This clone was seen only once. The rearrangement links TRBV7-2 to TRBJ2-7; 7 bases map to TRBD2. CDR3 size: 13 residues. With 1 base clipped from V and 5 bases from J, the junction kept 2 bases outside the gene matches. Germline values: CDR1 SGHTA, CDR2 FQGNSA. CDR3 amino acids: CASSLDGGDEQYF. CDR3 bases: TGTGCCAGCAGCTTAGATGGGGGGGACGAGCAGTACTTC.

The V and J genes are TRBV10-3 and TRBJ2-3, with TRBD1 identical over 7 bases. This CDR3 is 16 amino acids long. The ends lost 6 bases at V and 1 base at J; junction bases unmatched: 10. Germline V gene lookup returns CDR1 ENHRY and CDR2 SYGVKD. In DNA, the CDR3 is TGTGCCATCAGGCTCCGGCCAGGGGGAGGCACAGATACGCAGTATTTT. Its translation is CAIRLRPGGGTDTQYF.

This rearrangement joins TRBV6-1 to TRBJ2-7; possible D gene TRBD2, 5 bases. Between the trimmed V and J ends, which lost 2 bases and 5 bases, there was a span of 19 bases. The CDR3 runs to 16 residues. The germline V gene has CDR1 MNHNS and CDR2 SASEGT. The CDR3 loop reads CASSESGGSPADEQYF. The CDR3 DNA is TGTGCCAGCAGTGAATCAGGTGGATCACCAGCGGACGAGCAGTACTTC.

As to this clone: Other DNA sequences in this sample translate to the same CDR3. The chain combines TRBV5-6 with TRBJ1-1; the D gene is possibly TRBD1 (6 bases). Germline loops: CDR1 SGHDT, CDR2 YYEEEE. The CDR3 runs to 14 residues. The V end lost 0 bases, the J end lost 5 bases, and 11 bases lay between the germline ends. CDR3 residues: CASSLGGGRTEAFF. The CDR3 DNA reads as TGTGCCAGCAGCTTGGGCGGGGGCAGGACTGAAGCTTTCTTT.

J is TRBJ2-1 and V is TRBV11-2, with 7 bases fitting TRBD2. J gave up 2 bases and V 1 base, and 8 bases lay outside the gene matches. Germline V CDR1 and CDR2: SGHAT, FQNNGV. The CDR3 has 17 amino acids. CDR3 coding DNA: TGTGCCAGCAGCTTAGCCGCTTATGCGGGGGCCTACAATGAGCAGTTCTTC. Translated: CASSLAAYAGAYNEQFF. Together with reference TRBV11-2 and TRBJ2-1, the CDR3 gives the full variable domain: EAGVAQSPRYKIIEKRQSVAFWCNPISGHATLYWYQQILGQGPKLLIQFQNNGVVDDSQLPKDRFSAERLKGVDSTLKIQPAKLEDSAVYLCASSLAAYAGAYNEQFFGPGTRLTVL.

The chain is built from TRBV6-4 and TRBJ2-2, with 7 bases aligning to TRBD1. The CDR3 consists of 15 residues. Per germline, CDR1 MRHNA and CDR2 SNTAGT. V gave up 6 bases and J gave up 6 bases; unmatched junction bases: 10. CDR3 coding DNA: TGTGCCAGCAGGATTCAAGGGGGCGTACCCGGGGAGCTGTTTTTT. It yields the protein CASRIQGGVPGELFF.

This sequence joins TRBV7-2 and TRBJ1-5; TRBD1 is a possible D gene (6 bases). Trimming pared 1 base from V and 4 bases from J, leaving 14 bases between. Germline CDR1 reads SGHTA; CDR2 reads FQGNSA. The CDR3 covers 16 residues. The CDR3 nucleotides are TGTGCCAGCAGCTTAGTAGGGGGGGGCGCGAATCAGCCCCAGCATTTT. Translation gives CASSLVGGGANQPQHF.

The chain has TRBV2 and TRBJ2-4, with a weak D call TRBD2 (7 bases). Germline V gene data show CDR1 as SNHLY and CDR2 as FYNNEI. V dropped 6 bases and J dropped 9 bases, with 12 bases sitting between them. The CDR3 covers 12 residues. CDR3 region: CASRGGGSIQYF. The CDR3 coding sequence is TGTGCCAGCAGAGGGGGGGGTTCCATTCAGTACTTC.

The V call is TRBV5-6, the J call TRBJ2-1; the match to TRBD2 covers 8 bases. The CDR3 has 13 residues. Germline V gene sequence: CDR1 SGHDT, CDR2 YYEEEE. V shed 2 bases, J shed 13 bases, and the junction held 8 bases outside the gene matches. DNA of the CDR3: TGTGCCAGCAGCTTCGGCCAGCGGGAGTTTCAGTTCTTC. Its protein product is CASSFGQREFQFF.

The rearrangement joins TRBV11-2 to TRBJ2-1; D is possibly TRBD1 (5 bases). The CDR3 covers 14 residues. Germline V gene lookup returns CDR1 SGHAT and CDR2 FQNNGV. With 5 bases removed from V and 2 bases from J, the gap between germline ends came to 10 bases. The CDR3 sequence is CASSPQVAYNEQFF. The CDR3 DNA sequence: TGTGCCAGCAGCCCACAGGTCGCCTACAATGAGCAGTTCTTC.

V gene TRBV4-3 combines with J gene TRBJ2-1; TRBD2 might be the D (6 bases). Deletions cut 0 bases from V and 2 bases from J, with 14 bases between. This CDR3 is built from 17 residues. Germline V gives CDR1 LGHNA, CDR2 YSLEER. CDR3 sequence reads: CASSQEPTGSTYNEQFF. CDR3 nucleotides: TGCGCCAGCAGCCAAGAACCCACCGGGAGCACCTACAATGAGCAGTTCTTC.

The chain has TRBV5-1 and TRBJ2-4; D is unclear. V lost 3 bases and J 0 bases, leaving 10 bases between the germline ends. From germline, CDR1 is SGHRS and CDR2 YFSETQ. The CDR3 contains 15 residues. The CDR3 protein is CASSSPDAAKNIQYF. In nucleotides, the CDR3 is TGCGCCAGCAGCTCCCCGGACGCAGCCAAAAACATTCAGTACTTC.

This clone was seen a single time. Other DNA sequences in this sample translate to the same CDR3. V gene TRBV5-6 combines with J gene TRBJ2-5; 10 bases align to TRBD1. V lost 4 bases to trimming and J lost 4 bases; unmatched junction nucleotides: 7. Germline CDR1 and CDR2: SGHDT and YYEEEE. The CDR3 contains 15 residues. The CDR3 DNA sequence: TGTGCCAGCAGCCTAGACAGGGGGCAGGGAGAGACCCAGTACTTC. It encodes CASSLDRGQGETQYF.